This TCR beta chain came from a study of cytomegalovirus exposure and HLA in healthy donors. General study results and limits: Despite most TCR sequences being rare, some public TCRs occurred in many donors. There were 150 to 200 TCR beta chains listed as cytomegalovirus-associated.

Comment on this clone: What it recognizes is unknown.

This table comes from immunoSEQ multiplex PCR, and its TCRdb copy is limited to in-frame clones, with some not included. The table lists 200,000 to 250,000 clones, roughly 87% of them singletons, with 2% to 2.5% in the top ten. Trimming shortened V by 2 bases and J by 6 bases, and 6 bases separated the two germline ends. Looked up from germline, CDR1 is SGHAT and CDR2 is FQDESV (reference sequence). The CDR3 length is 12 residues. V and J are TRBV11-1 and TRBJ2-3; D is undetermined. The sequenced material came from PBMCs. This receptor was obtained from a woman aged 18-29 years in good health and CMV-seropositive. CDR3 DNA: TGTGCCAGCAGCTTAACCGGGGATACGCAGTATTTT. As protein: CASSLTGDTQYF.